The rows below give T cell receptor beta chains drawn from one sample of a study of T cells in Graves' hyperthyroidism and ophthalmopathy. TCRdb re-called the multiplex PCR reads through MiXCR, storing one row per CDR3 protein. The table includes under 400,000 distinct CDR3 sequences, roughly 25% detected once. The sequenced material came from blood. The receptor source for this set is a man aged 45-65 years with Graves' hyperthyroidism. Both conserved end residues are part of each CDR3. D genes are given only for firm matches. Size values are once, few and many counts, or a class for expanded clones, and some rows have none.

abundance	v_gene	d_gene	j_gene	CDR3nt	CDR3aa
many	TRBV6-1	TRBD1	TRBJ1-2	TGTGCCAGCAGAAAGACAGGGGGCGAAGGCTACACCTTC	CASRKTGGEGYTF
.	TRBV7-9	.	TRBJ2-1	TGTGCCAGCAGCTTAGGAGGGGCCCTCGGGGATGAGCAGTTCTTC	CASSLGGALGDEQFF
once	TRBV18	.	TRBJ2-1	TGTGCCAGCTCACCAATGTCTAGCTCCTACAATGGGCAGTTCTTC	CASSPMSSSYNGQFF
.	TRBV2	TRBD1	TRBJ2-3	TGTGCCAGCAGTAACAGGGGAGCAGATACGCAGTATTTT	CASSNRGADTQYF
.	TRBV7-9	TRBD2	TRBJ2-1	TGTGCCAGCAGCCGTGGAACGGGAGGTTACAATGAGCAGTTCTTC	CASSRGTGGYNEQFF
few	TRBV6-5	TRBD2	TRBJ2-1	TGTGCCAGCAGTTACTCGAGGCGGGGGGACAATGAGCAGTTCTTC	CASSYSRRGDNEQFF
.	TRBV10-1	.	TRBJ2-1	TGCGCCAGCAGTGAGAGTAGGAGGCGTGAGCAGTTCTTC	CASSESRRREQFF
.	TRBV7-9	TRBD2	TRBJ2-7	TGTGCCAGCAGCCCCCCGGGAGGGCTCGAGCAGTACTTC	CASSPPGGLEQYF
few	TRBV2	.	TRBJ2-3	TGTGCCAGCAGCCCCCGACTAGTTTTCCCCGGGCATACGCAGTATTTT	CASSPRLVFPGHTQYF
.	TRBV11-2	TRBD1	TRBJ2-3	TGTGCCAGCAGCACACCCGACAGGGGGAGCACAGATACGCAGTATTTT	CASSTPDRGSTDTQYF
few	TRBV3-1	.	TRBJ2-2	TGTGCCAGCAGCCACCTGAAATCGGGGGTTGACACCGGGGAGCTGTTTTTT	CASSHLKSGVDTGELFF
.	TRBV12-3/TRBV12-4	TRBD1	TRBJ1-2	TGTGCCAGCAGTTCAGGGGGCTTGGGGGGCTACACCTTC	CASSSGGLGGYTF
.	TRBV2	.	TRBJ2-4	TGTGCCAGCAGGGACAGCCGTCTAGCCAAAAACATTCAGTACTTC	CASRDSRLAKNIQYF
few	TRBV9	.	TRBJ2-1	TGTGCCAGCAGCGGACCGGGACCTCACAATGAGCAGTTCTTC	CASSGPGPHNEQFF
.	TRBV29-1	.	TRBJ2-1	TGCAGCGTTGAAGCTCTACTAGCTGATAGCTCCTACAATGAGCAGTTCTTC	CSVEALLADSSYNEQFF
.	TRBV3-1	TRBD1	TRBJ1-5	TGTGCCAGCAGCCAAGGCAGGGGGCAGGATCAGCCCCAGCATTTT	CASSQGRGQDQPQHF
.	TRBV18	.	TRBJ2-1	TGTGCCAGCTCACCACTCTACCGTTTCGACTACAATGAGCAGTTCTTC	CASSPLYRFDYNEQFF
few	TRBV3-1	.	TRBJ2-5	TGTGCCAGCAGTCGAGATAAGGAGACCCAGTACTTC	CASSRDKETQYF
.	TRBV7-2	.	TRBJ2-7	TGTGCCAGCAGCTTTGAACTAGTCGCCTACGAGCAGTACTTC	CASSFELVAYEQYF
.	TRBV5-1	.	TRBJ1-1	TGCGCCAGCAGCTTGGAGGTAATGAACACTGAAGCTTTCTTT	CASSLEVMNTEAFF
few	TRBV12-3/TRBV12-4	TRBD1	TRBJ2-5	TGTGCCAGCAGCGACAGGGGAAAGGGAGAGACCCAGTACTTC	CASSDRGKGETQYF
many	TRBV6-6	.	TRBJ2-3	TGTGCCAGCAGTTACGCCGACAGGGATACGCAGTATTTT	CASSYADRDTQYF
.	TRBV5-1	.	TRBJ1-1	TGCGCCAGCAGCCACGCGAACCAGGCCACGAACACTGAAGCTTTCTTT	CASSHANQATNTEAFF
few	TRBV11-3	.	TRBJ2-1	TGTGCCAGCAGCCCTACAGCGATGAGCTCCTACAATGAGCAGTTCTTC	CASSPTAMSSYNEQFF
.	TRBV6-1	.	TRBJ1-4	TGTGCCAGCAGTCATGAGGCTAATGAAAAACTGTTTTTT	CASSHEANEKLFF
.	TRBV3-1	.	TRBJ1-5	TGTGCCAGCAGCCATGCAGGGAGAGAGCAGCCCCAGCATTTT	CASSHAGREQPQHF
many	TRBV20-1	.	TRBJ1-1	TGCAGTGCTAGAAGGGGTCAGACAAACACTGAAGCTTTCTTT	CSARRGQTNTEAFF
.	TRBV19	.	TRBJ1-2	TGTGCCAGTTCTACGTTTGAAACTGGTGGCTACACCTTC	CASSTFETGGYTF
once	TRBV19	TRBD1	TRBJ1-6	TGTGCCAGTACCGGGACAGGAGCTGGCTCACCCCTCCACTTT	CASTGTGAGSPLHF
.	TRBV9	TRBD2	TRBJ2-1	TGTGCCAGCAGCGTAGTCAGCGGGAGGGCCGATGAGCAGTTCTTC	CASSVVSGRADEQFF
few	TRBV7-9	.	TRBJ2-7	TGTGCCAGCAGACGTAATCAGGGGGGGGACGAGCAGTACTTC	CASRRNQGGDEQYF
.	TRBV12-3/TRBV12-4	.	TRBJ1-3	TGTGCCAGCAGTTTGACCGACCGGGTAAACACCATATATTTT	CASSLTDRVNTIYF
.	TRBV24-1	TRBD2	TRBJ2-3	TGTGCCACCAGTGATTTGGTAGCGGGAGAGACAGATACGCAGTATTTT	CATSDLVAGETDTQYF
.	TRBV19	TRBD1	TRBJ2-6	TGTGCCAGTAGTGTGGACAGGCCAACTGGGGCCAACGTCCTGACTTTC	CASSVDRPTGANVLTF
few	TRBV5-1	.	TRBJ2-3	TGCGCCAGCACCTCGGGGGGCGGCACAGATACGCAGTATTTT	CASTSGGGTDTQYF
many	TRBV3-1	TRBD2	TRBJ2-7	TGTGCCAGCAGCCTAATAGCGGGAGTCGCCCACGAGCAGTACTTC	CASSLIAGVAHEQYF
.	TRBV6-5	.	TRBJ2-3	TGTGCCAGCAGTTACTCCGTCAGGGATACGCAGTATTTT	CASSYSVRDTQYF
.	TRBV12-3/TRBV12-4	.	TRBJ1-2	TGTGCCAGCAGTCTTATGACAGACTATGGCTACACCTTC	CASSLMTDYGYTF
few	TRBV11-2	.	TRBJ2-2	TGTGCCAGCAGCTTGGGAGTAGGATCGGGTTCCGGGGAGCTGTTTTTT	CASSLGVGSGSGELFF
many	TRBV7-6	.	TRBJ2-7	TGTGCCAGCAGCTTAGCGCAAGTGGCCGAGCAGTACTTC	CASSLAQVAEQYF
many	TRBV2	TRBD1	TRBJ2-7	TGTGCCAGCAGAGTTAACAGGGGAAGAAACTACGAGCAGTACTTC	CASRVNRGRNYEQYF
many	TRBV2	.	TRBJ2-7	TGTGCCAGCAGCCGGGACTTCACCTACGAGCAGTACTTC	CASSRDFTYEQYF
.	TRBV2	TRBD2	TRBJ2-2	TGTGCCAGCAGCCCGGGGAGCGGGAGATCGAAGACCGGGGAGCTGTTTTTT	CASSPGSGRSKTGELFF
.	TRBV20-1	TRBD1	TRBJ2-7	TGCAGTGCTAGAGATCGATACAGGGGGTTGTACGAGCAGTACTTC	CSARDRYRGLYEQYF
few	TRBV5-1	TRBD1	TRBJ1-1	TGCGCCAGCAGCTTCATCAGGGGGAACGAAGCTTTCTTT	CASSFIRGNEAFF
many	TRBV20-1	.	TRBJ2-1	TGCAGTGCTCAGGACTCCCGATACAATGAGCAGTTCTTC	CSAQDSRYNEQFF
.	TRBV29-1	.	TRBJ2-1	TGCAGCGTTGTCGAGGTGGGCGGCTCCTACAATGAGCAGTTCTTC	CSVVEVGGSYNEQFF
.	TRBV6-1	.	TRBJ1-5	TGTGCCAGCAGGAGGACAGATAGCAATCAGCCCCAGCGTTTT	CASRRTDSNQPQRF
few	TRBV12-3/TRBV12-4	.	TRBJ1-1	TGTGCCAGCAGTTTCCCAGGGATGAATGAAGCTTTCTTT	CASSFPGMNEAFF
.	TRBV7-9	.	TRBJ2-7	TGTGCCAGCAGCTTAAGCGGCCCACTCTACGAGCAGTACTTC	CASSLSGPLYEQYF
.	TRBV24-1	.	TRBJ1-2	TGTGCCACCAGTGATGGCAGCGGCTACACCTTC	CATSDGSGYTF
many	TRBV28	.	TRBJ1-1	TGTGCCAGCAGTTTAGGGCCTAGGACTAACACTGAAGCTTTCTTT	CASSLGPRTNTEAFF
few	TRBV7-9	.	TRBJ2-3	TGTGCCAGCAGCTTAGTTGGTGCCAGCGCCACAGATACGCAGTATTTT	CASSLVGASATDTQYF